A single sample is the source of the 4 T cell receptor beta chains below, sequenced in a study of T-cell memory formation after mild COVID-19. TCRdb ran MiXCR on the 5' RACE reads and lists one entry per CDR3 protein. In the table there are some 440,000 distinct CDR3 sequences, around a quarter of which are singletons. The sample consisted of PBMCs or a T cell subset sorted from them (not recorded which). All receptors derive from an adult woman who had mild COVID-19 (a few samples of this study predate the infection). Cell type and time point are not known.

Only a few counts were recorded for this clonotype. The chain recombines TRBV5-6 with TRBJ2-2; weak D call: TRBD1 (6 bases). CDR3 size: 15 residues. Germline V CDR1 and CDR2: SGHDT, YYEEEE. Trimming took off 5 bases at V and 2 bases at J, with 13 bases between the two ends. The CDR3 nucleotides are TGTGCCAGCAGTTTGACAGGACCAAACACCGGGGAGCTGTTTTTT. Protein product: CASSLTGPNTGELFF.

CDR3 residues: CASTHRDSISYEQYF. CDR3 nucleotide sequence: TGTGCCAGCACCCATAGGGACAGTATCTCCTACGAGCAGTACTTC. The chain combines TRBV6-6 with TRBJ2-7, with TRBD1 matching over 7 bases. The CDR3 loop spans 15 amino acids. The V gene end was trimmed by 7 bases and the J gene end by 0 bases; junction bases not matched to a gene: 9. Looked up from germline, CDR1 is MNHNY and CDR2 is SVGAGI (reference sequence).

The genes are TRBV20-1 and TRBJ2-7; the D call may be TRBD1 or TRBD2 (6 bases each). Looked up from germline, CDR1 is DFQATT and CDR2 is SNEGSKA (reference sequence). The CDR3 contains 13 residues. Trimming pared 6 bases from V and 5 bases from J, leaving 17 bases between. The CDR3: CSALPGAVHEQYF. Written as DNA, the CDR3 is TGCAGTGCCCTACCGGGGGCGGTCCACGAGCAGTACTTC.

This clonotype was counted ten times or more. The chain has TRBV5-1 and TRBJ2-7; 9 nucleotides match TRBD2. The CDR3 is made up of 18 amino acids. J gave up 0 bases and V 0 bases, and 10 bases lay outside the gene matches. The V gene's germline CDR1 is SGHRS and CDR2 YFSETQ. CDR3 region: CASSLGGLAGSSSYEQYF. CDR3 DNA sequence: TGCGCCAGCAGCTTGGGCGGGCTAGCGGGATCCAGCTCCTACGAGCAGTACTTC.